This T cell receptor (beta chain) was sequenced in a study of tissue T cells after allogeneic stem cell transplantation. Background on the study: Pathologist review favored tissue samples showing histologically apparent lymphocytes. General observations from the study: Within patients, tissue anatomy strongly shaped TCR repertoire composition.

To note about this clone: Its target is not known.

V was pared by 5 bases and J by 0 bases, with 9 bases between. The CDR3 has 14 amino acids. Per germline, CDR1 MNHEY and CDR2 SMNVEV (reference sequence). Survey-depth TCRbeta CDR3 sequencing reported V/J genes and productive frequencies. Method: immunoSEQ multiplex PCR; TCRdb's copy keeps in-frame clones and lacks some. This sample has several thousand clones, with about 50% found just once. Sequencing used duodenum tissue, obtained at autopsy. The clonotype comes from a female donor older than 55 with lung cancer. The rearrangement links TRBV27 to TRBJ2-3; D unclear. CDR3 region: CASSLQTSTDTQYF. The CDR3 coding sequence is TGTGCCAGCAGTCTTCAGACTAGCACAGATACGCAGTATTTT.